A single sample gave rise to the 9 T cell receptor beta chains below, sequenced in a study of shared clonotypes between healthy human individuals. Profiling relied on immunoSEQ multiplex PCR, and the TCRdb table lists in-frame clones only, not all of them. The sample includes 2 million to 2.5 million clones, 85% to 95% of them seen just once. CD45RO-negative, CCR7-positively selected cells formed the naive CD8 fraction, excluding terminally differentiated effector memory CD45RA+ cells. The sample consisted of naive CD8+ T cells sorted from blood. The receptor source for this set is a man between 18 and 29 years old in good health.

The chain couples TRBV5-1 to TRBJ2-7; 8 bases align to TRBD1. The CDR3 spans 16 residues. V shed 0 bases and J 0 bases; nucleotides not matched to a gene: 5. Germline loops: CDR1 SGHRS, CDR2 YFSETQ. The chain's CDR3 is CASSLGRQGSSYEQYF. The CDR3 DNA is TGCGCCAGCAGCTTGGGAAGACAGGGGTCCTCCTACGAGCAGTACTTC.

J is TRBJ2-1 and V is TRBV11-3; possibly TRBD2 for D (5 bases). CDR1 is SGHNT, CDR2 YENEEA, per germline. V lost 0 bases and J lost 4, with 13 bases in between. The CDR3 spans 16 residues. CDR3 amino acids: CASSLELVSGYNEQFF. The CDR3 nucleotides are TGTGCCAGCAGCTTAGAATTAGTATCGGGGTACAATGAGCAGTTCTTC.

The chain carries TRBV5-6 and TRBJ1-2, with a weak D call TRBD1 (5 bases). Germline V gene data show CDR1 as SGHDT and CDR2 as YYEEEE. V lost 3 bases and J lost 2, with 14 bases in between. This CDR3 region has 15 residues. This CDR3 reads CASSWEGFVNYGYTF. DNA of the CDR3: TGTGCCAGCAGCTGGGAGGGGTTTGTCAACTATGGCTACACCTTC.

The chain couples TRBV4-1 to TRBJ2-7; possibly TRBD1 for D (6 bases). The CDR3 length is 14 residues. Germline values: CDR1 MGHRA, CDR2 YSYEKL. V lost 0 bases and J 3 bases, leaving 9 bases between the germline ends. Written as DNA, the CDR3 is TGCGCCAGCAGCCAAGAAGGGGGAGTCTACGAGCAGTACTTC. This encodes CASSQEGGVYEQYF.

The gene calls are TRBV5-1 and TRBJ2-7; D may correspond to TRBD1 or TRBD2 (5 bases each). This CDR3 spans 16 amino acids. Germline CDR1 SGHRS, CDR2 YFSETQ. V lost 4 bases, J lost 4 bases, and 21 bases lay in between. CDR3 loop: CASSPTPGTPDYEQYF. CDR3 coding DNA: TGCGCCAGCAGCCCGACTCCCGGGACCCCCGATTACGAGCAGTACTTC.

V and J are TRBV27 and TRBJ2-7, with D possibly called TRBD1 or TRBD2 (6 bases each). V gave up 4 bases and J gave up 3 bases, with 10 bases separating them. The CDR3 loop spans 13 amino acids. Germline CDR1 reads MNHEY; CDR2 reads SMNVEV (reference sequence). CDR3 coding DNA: TGTGCCAGCAGTTGGGGGGACAACTACGAGCAGTACTTC. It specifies CASSWGDNYEQYF.

The CDR3 nucleotides read TGTGCCAGCAGTGAATACAGGGGTAGGAACACTGAAGCTTTCTTT. It codes for CASSEYRGRNTEAFF. The chain combines TRBV2 with TRBJ1-1; 7 bases map to TRBD1. Trimming cost V 2 bases and J 1 base; bases outside gene matches: 4. Germline CDR1 reads SNHLY; CDR2 reads FYNNEI. The CDR3 is made up of 15 amino acids.

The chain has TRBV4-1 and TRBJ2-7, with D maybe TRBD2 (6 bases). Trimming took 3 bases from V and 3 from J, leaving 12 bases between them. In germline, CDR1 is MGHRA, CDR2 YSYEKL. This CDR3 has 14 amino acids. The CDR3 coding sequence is TGCGCCAGCAGCCAGATCGGGGACTTCTACGAGCAGTACTTC. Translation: CASSQIGDFYEQYF.

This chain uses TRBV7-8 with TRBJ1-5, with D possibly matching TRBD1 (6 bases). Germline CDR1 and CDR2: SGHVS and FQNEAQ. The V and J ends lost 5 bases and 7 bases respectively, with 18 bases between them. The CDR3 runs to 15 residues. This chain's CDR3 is CASSEGHWLGQPQHF. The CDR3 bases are TGTGCCAGCAGCGAGGGACATTGGCTGGGGCAGCCCCAGCATTTT.